A single sample gave rise to the 9 T cell receptor beta chains below, sequenced in a study of patients and donors after allogeneic stem cell transplantation (dated by TCRdb to between 2020 and 2021). Libraries came from RT-PCR. The sequencing machine was a NextSeq 550. TCRdb redid the processing of the public reads, applying fastp at Q25 and MiXCR, and retained in-frame beta chains. Under each unique CDR3 protein, matching rows form one entry showing the most common genes and DNA. Within this sample are approximately 170,000 distinct CDR3 sequences, with approximately 22% of them counted one time only. Together, the top ten hold approximately 26% of the sample. Sequencing was carried out using blood, either unsorted or a sorted T cell fraction (not recorded which). These receptors were obtained from a human donor who was either an allogeneic HSCT recipient or a stem cell or donor lymphocyte infusion donor (not recorded which). It is not recorded whose cells these are; they may come from a transplant donor.

The chain joins TRBV3-1 to TRBJ2-7; the match to TRBD1 covers 10 bases. The V and J ends lost 4 bases and 5 bases, in that order; junction bases with no gene match: 11. The CDR3 totals 16 residues. The germline V gene has CDR1 LGHDT and CDR2 YNNKEL (reference sequence). CDR3 in amino acids: CASSRLLRDRGHEQYF. The CDR3 region has the DNA TGTGCCAGCAGCCGACTGCTCCGGGACAGGGGCCACGAGCAGTACTTC.

The chain uses TRBV12-3 or TRBV12-4 and TRBJ2-7; TRBD2 might be the D (5 bases). Trimming removed 4 bases at V and 4 bases at J, with 17 bases between. This CDR3 is built from 15 residues. CDR3 in amino acids: CASSSGLSAAYEQYF. The CDR3 coding sequence is TGTGCCAGCAGTTCGGGATTGTCGGCGGCTTACGAGCAGTACTTC.

This clonotype was found many times. The V call is TRBV27, the J call TRBJ1-2; 8 nucleotides match TRBD1. The CDR3 totals 13 residues. V was clipped by 5 bases and J by 3 bases; unmatched bases: 2. Germline V gene lookup returns CDR1 MNHEY and CDR2 SMNVEV (reference sequence). The CDR3 DNA sequence: TGTGCCAGCAGTGTACAGGGGGACTATGGCTACACCTTC. Its protein product is CASSVQGDYGYTF.

This rearrangement joins TRBV6-2 or TRBV6-3 to TRBJ2-7; D ambiguous. The CDR3 runs 14 residues. Per germline, CDR1 MNHEY and CDR2 SVGEGT. Trimming stripped 6 bases from V and 0 bases from J, with 12 bases between. This CDR3 reads CASRRDPNSYEQYF. For the CDR3, the DNA is TGTGCCAGCAGACGAGACCCGAACTCCTACGAGCAGTACTTC.

In this sample, this clonotype turned up many times. The rearrangement links TRBV14 to TRBJ1-2; D possibly corresponds to TRBD1 (5 bases). V shed 0 bases and J shed 5 bases, with 22 bases lying between them. CDR1 is SGHDN, CDR2 FVKESK, per germline. This CDR3 comprises 18 residues. CDR3 nucleotides: TGTGCCAGCAGCCAAGATCCGGGGCGGAAAGCCCCCTATTATGGCTACACCTTC. This codes for CASSQDPGRKAPYYGYTF.

This clonotype was detected only a few times. This chain joins TRBV29-1 and TRBJ1-2; D is unresolved. Looked up from germline, CDR1 is SQVTM and CDR2 is ANQGSEA. This CDR3 has 13 residues. Trimming cost V 7 bases and J 0 bases, with 12 bases left between them. DNA for the CDR3: TGCAGCGCTAAAAATGAAGCTAACTATGGCTACACCTTC. Protein: CSAKNEANYGYTF. Combining the CDR3 with reference TRBV29-1 and TRBJ1-2 gives the whole variable domain SAVISQKPSRDICQRGTSLTIQCQVDSQVTMMFWYRQQPGQSLTLIATANQGSEATYESGFVIDKFPISRPNLTFSTLTVSNMSPEDSSIYLCSAKNEANYGYTFGSGTRLTVV.

This clonotype appeared many times. The chain is built from TRBV2 and TRBJ2-2; weak D call: TRBD1 (5 bases). Trimming took 4 bases from V and 0 from J, leaving 9 bases between them. The CDR3 sequence is 15 residues long. The germline gives CDR1 SNHLY, CDR2 FYNNEI. The CDR3 is CASSAVRANTGELFF. The CDR3 nucleotides read TGTGCCAGCAGTGCCGTCAGGGCGAACACCGGGGAGCTGTTTTTT.

There are a few counts of this clonotype. The chain carries TRBV12-3 or TRBV12-4 and TRBJ2-7; possibly TRBD1 for D (6 bases). This CDR3 is built from 13 residues. V lost 4 bases and J lost 4, with 11 bases in between. The chain's CDR3 is CASSSTQGYEQYF. In DNA, the CDR3 is TGTGCCAGCAGTTCAACACAGGGTTACGAGCAGTACTTC.

The rearrangement links TRBV5-6 to TRBJ2-7; D uncertain. Germline-derived CDR1 and CDR2 are SGHDT and YYEEEE. The CDR3 has 11 residues. Trimming shortened V by 4 bases and J by 5 bases, and 7 bases separated the two germline ends. The CDR3 here is CASSRYDEQYF. DNA for the CDR3: TGTGCCAGCAGCCGTTATGACGAGCAGTACTTC.